Presented here are 18 T cell receptor beta chains from one specimen sequenced in a study of T cells in Graves' hyperthyroidism and ophthalmopathy. The CDR3 regions of TCR beta were amplified from RNA transcripts. Carried out on the TCR CDR3, a first-round RT-PCR used the HTBI primer set. TCRdb itself ran the multiplex PCR reads through MiXCR, one entry per CDR3 protein. Seen here are about 520,000 distinct CDR3 sequences, roughly a quarter observed once, and the top ten hold 11%. The sequenced material came from blood. All receptors derive from a woman aged 30 to 39 with Graves' ophthalmopathy.

The CDR3 DNA is TGTGCCAGCAGTTTGGATGGGACCGGGGAGCTGTTTTTT. Translated: CASSLDGTGELFF. The gene calls are TRBV28 and TRBJ2-2; D gene uncertain. This CDR3 spans 13 amino acids. Germline V gene lookup returns CDR1 MDHEN and CDR2 SYDVKM. V dropped 3 bases and J dropped 5 bases, with 7 bases sitting between them.

Notes on this clonotype: Being one base from a much bigger clone, this may be a read error. The chain is built from TRBV6-2 or TRBV6-3 and TRBJ2-5; a weak D match, TRBD2 (7 bases). Trimming removed 4 bases at V and 2 bases at J, with 14 bases between. This CDR3 contains 15 residues. Germline V gene data show CDR1 as MNHEY and CDR2 as SVGEGT. CDR3: CASSSAGAVQETQYF. In nucleotides, the CDR3 is TGTGCCAGCAGTTCCGCGGGGGCCGTGCAAGAGACCCAGTACTTC.

V and J are TRBV6-1 and TRBJ2-2, with unresolved D. The length of the CDR3 is 14 residues. V dropped 7 bases and J dropped 7 bases, with 16 bases sitting between them. CDR1 and CDR2 (germline): MNHNS, SASEGT. The CDR3 region has the DNA TGTGCCAGCACCAAAACCCGGGCCCTCGGGGAGCTGTTTTTT. Residues: CASTKTRALGELFF.

Many counts were recorded for this clonotype. This chain links TRBV20-1 with TRBJ1-6, with D maybe TRBD1 (6 bases). The CDR3 length is 16 residues. In germline, CDR1 is DFQATT, CDR2 SNEGSKA (reference sequence). V was pared by 0 bases and J by 7 bases, with 16 bases between. CDR3 residues: CSARDPVDRWNSPLHF. The CDR3 DNA follows: TGCAGTGCTAGAGATCCAGTAGACAGGTGGAATTCACCCCTCCACTTT.

This clonotype was observed at least ten times. The chain recombines TRBV20-1 with TRBJ2-7; TRBD1 might be the D (6 bases). Germline CDR1 DFQATT, CDR2 SNEGSKA (reference sequence). CDR3 length: 12 residues. V was cut by 5 bases and J by 5 bases, with 13 bases left in between. The CDR3 coding sequence is TGCAGTGCTTTTACAGGGATCCACGAGCAGTACTTC. Residues: CSAFTGIHEQYF.

The chain carries TRBV6-5 and TRBJ1-3, with D hard to call. This CDR3 has 14 residues. CDR1 and CDR2 from the germline V gene are MNHEY and SVGAGI. Trimming pared 4 bases from V and 1 base from J, leaving 8 bases between. The chain's CDR3 is CASSWAVSGNTIYF. The DNA of the CDR3 is TGTGCCAGCAGTTGGGCAGTATCTGGAAACACCATATATTTT.

This clonotype was seen ten or more times. The chain carries TRBV20-1 and TRBJ1-5; D may be TRBD1 (5 bases). CDR3 length equals 15 residues. Germline CDR1 and CDR2: DFQATT and SNEGSKA (reference sequence). Trimming removed 3 bases from V and 0 bases from J, with 12 bases in between. The CDR3 nucleotides are TGCAGTGCTAGTGGGGCACCGTATAGCAATCAGCCCCAGCATTTT. Translated, it gives CSASGAPYSNQPQHF.

The V call is TRBV18, the J call TRBJ2-7; 11 bases line up with TRBD1. The V gene's germline CDR1 is KGHSH and CDR2 LQKENI. V dropped 7 bases and J dropped 4; count of bases not matched to a gene: 9. The CDR3 has 15 residues. CDR3 sequence (DNA): TGTGCCAGCTTACCTGGACAGGGGGCGCCATACGAGCAGTACTTC. Protein product: CASLPGQGAPYEQYF.

The CDR3 nucleotides read TGCGCCAGCAGCTTGACTGGGACTCCCGAGCAAGAGACCCAGTACTTC. This codes for CASSLTGTPEQETQYF. The chain uses TRBV5-1 and TRBJ2-5; a possible D gene is TRBD2 (6 bases). V lost 1 base and J 2 bases, leaving 15 bases between the germline ends. Germline CDR1 reads SGHRS; CDR2 reads YFSETQ. The CDR3 runs 16 residues.

The CDR3 is CSAHGQGAYEQYF. The CDR3 DNA reads TGCAGTGCTCACGGACAGGGGGCATACGAGCAGTACTTC. The chain uses TRBV20-1 and TRBJ2-7, with 11 bases matching TRBD1. CDR1 and CDR2 (germline): DFQATT, SNEGSKA (reference sequence). J was trimmed by 4 bases and V by 5 bases; bases with no gene match: 4. The CDR3 is made up of 13 amino acids.

V gene TRBV2 combines with J gene TRBJ1-1, with D possibly TRBD1 on 5 matching bases. CDR1 is SNHLY, CDR2 FYNNEI, per germline. V was trimmed by 6 bases and J by 1 base, leaving 15 bases between them. CDR3 length: 15 residues. The CDR3, as DNA: TGTGCCAGCAGCCCTACGCCGACAGAGAACACTGAAGCTTTCTTT. It yields the protein CASSPTPTENTEAFF.

This clonotype has ten or more counts. This chain links TRBV6-5 with TRBJ1-2; possible D gene TRBD1, 5 bases. This CDR3 comprises 13 residues. Per the germline V gene, CDR1 is MNHEY and CDR2 is SVGAGI. Trimming removed 5 bases at V and 7 bases at J, with 14 bases between. CDR3: CASSRGDGSGYTF. Written as DNA, the CDR3 is TGTGCCAGCAGTCGAGGGGACGGCTCTGGCTACACCTTC.

In this sample, this clonotype turned up many times. The chain joins TRBV2 to TRBJ1-1; maybe TRBD1 (6 bases). CDR1 is SNHLY, CDR2 FYNNEI, per germline. This CDR3 is built from 13 residues. The V and J ends lost 6 bases and 4 bases respectively, with 12 bases between them. DNA of the CDR3: TGTGCCAGCAGCAGGGGCGAGGGCACTGAAGCTTTCTTT. Its translation: CASSRGEGTEAFF. Filled out from reference TRBV2 and TRBJ1-1, the complete variable domain reads EPEVTQTPSHQVTQMGQEVILRCVPISNHLYFYWYRQILGQKVEFLVSFYNNEISEKSEIFDDQFSVERPDGSNFTLKIRSTKLEDSAMYFCASSRGEGTEAFFGQGTRLTVV.

Points on this clonotype: The conserved phenylalanine or tryptophan normally closing the CDR3 is absent here, so this likely arose from a read error. This chain joins TRBV5-1 and TRBJ1-1, with D possibly being TRBD1 (5 bases). V was cut by 2 bases and J by 3 bases, with 11 bases left in between. CDR1 and CDR2 (germline): SGHRS, YFSETQ. This CDR3 comprises 14 residues. CDR3 DNA sequence: TGCGCCAGCAGCTTCCTTTGGGGGGACACTGAAGCTTTCGTT. Translation gives CASSFLWGDTEAFV.

The chain couples TRBV20-1 to TRBJ2-5; D may be TRBD1 or TRBD2 (6 bases each). Germline V gives CDR1 DFQATT, CDR2 SNEGSKA (reference sequence). V lost 0 bases, J lost 5 bases, and 16 bases lay in between. The length of the CDR3 is 15 residues. DNA of the CDR3: TGCAGTGCTAGAGATAATCGGGGGCCGGGGGAGACCCAGTACTTC. It codes for CSARDNRGPGETQYF.

This clonotype was seen at least ten times. The chain uses TRBV20-1 and TRBJ1-5, with D unclear. The CDR3 runs 14 residues. Germline assignment: CDR1 DFQATT and CDR2 SNEGSKA (reference sequence). V was pared by 2 bases and J by 4 bases, with 12 bases between. This CDR3 is CSARPRSLNQPQHF. CDR3 sequence (DNA): TGCAGTGCTAGACCCCGCAGTCTTAATCAGCCCCAGCATTTT.

Remarks on this clonotype: A much larger clone differs from this one at a single base, so this may be a read error. J is TRBJ1-6 and V is TRBV5-4, with a possible D match to TRBD1 (6 bases). The CDR3 is 17 amino acids. The V gene's germline CDR1 is SGHNT and CDR2 YYREEE (reference sequence). The CDR3 DNA reads TGTGCCAGCAGCCTGGGGGCCAGAACCTCCTATACTTCACCCCTCCACTTT. Translation: CASSLGARTSYTSPLHF.

Many counts were recorded for this clonotype. The rearrangement uses TRBV24-1 and TRBJ2-2, with TRBD2 as a possible D gene (7 bases). The ends were cut back, 4 bases at V and 4 bases at J, with 21 bases in the middle. The CDR3 is made up of 18 amino acids. Germline CDR1 KGHDR, CDR2 SFDVKD. The chain's CDR3 is CATSEEGEGGPSTGELFF. CDR3 in DNA: TGTGCCACCAGTGAGGAAGGGGAGGGGGGTCCCAGCACCGGGGAGCTGTTTTTT.